In its sample, the clone carrying this T cell receptor (beta chain) was seen many times. The antigen remains unidentified. The data stem from a study of CD8 T cells in ankylosing spondylitis. Study-wide points: Characteristic of ankylosing spondylitis blood, it appeared, was a TCR beta motif comprising about eight highly homologous variants. Some of the motif variants had earlier been found in reactive arthritis patients' fluid and blood. Disease-associated clones were CD8+ and fairly uncommon in peripheral blood. Disease-linked clones reportedly showed significant enrichment in matched ankylosing spondylitis synovial fluid.

The germline V gene encodes CDR1 SGHNT and CDR2 YYREEE (reference sequence). Trimming removed 0 bases from V and 2 bases from J, with 12 bases in between. The CDR3 is made up of 16 amino acids. TCRdb fed the 5' RACE reads into MiXCR, producing one record per CDR3 protein. Of about 240,000 distinct CDR3 sequences listed, 8% to 9.5% were seen once; the top ten hold 6.8%. The receptor comes from a male donor with ankylosing spondylitis or in good health (not recorded which). The gene calls are TRBV5-4 and TRBJ1-5; perhaps TRBD1 as D (6 bases). Sequencing was performed on blood, either unsorted or a sorted T cell fraction (not recorded which). CDR3 sequence reads: CASSLGGGLGNQPQHF. DNA for the CDR3: TGTGCCAGCAGCTTGGGTGGGGGGCTCGGCAATCAGCCCCAGCATTTT.